This T cell receptor (beta chain) stems from a study of shared clonotypes between healthy human individuals. General study findings and limits: Memory subsets generally showed lower estimated richness than naive subsets.

This clone was recorded once. Its specificity is unknown. The study separated CD4+ cells into CD45RA+ naive and CD45RA-negative memory subsets. V lost 6 bases, J lost 8 bases, and 13 bases lay in between. Germline assignment: CDR1 MNHNY and CDR2 SVGAGI (reference sequence). This CDR3 region has 13 residues. Sequencing was performed with immunoSEQ multiplex PCR; in TCRdb, only in-frame clones are kept and a portion is missing. Seen here are hundreds of thousands of clones, 96% observed once, and the top ten hold about 0.054%. The source material was naive CD4+ T cells sorted from blood. This sample's subset: CD45RA+ positively selected. The receptor comes from a woman aged 25 to 39 in good health. The chain combines TRBV6-6 with TRBJ1-4; unclear D gene. CDR3 DNA sequence: TGTGCCAGCAGCCTCCAGGACGGGGAAAAACTGTTTTTT. Its protein product is CASSLQDGEKLFF.